This T cell receptor beta chain was captured in a study of vaccination and CD4 T cells after COVID-19. Whole-study context: Nasal swab PCR had detected SARS-CoV-2 in convalescent patients, fewer than 10 mild and one severe. Convalescent donors: six male, four female; seven Caucasian, two Asian, one multiracial, two Hispanic.

Treatment of the sample: roughly 10-day PBMC culture with coronavirus spike peptide pools or control peptides (ViraFEST assay). An Oncomine TCR Beta short-read assay was used to sequence the DNA from cultured CD4+ T cells. Each CDR3 protein gets one entry after TCRdb re-called the PCR reads with MiXCR. Counted here are around 14,000 distinct CDR3 sequences, approximately 50% occurring once; the ten biggest clones make up 10%. General study results and limits: Median SARS-CoV-2-reactive clonotype numbers went up from roughly 21 to 40, but not significantly.

Concerning this clonotype itself: Antigen specificity is unknown.

Per germline, CDR1 SGHVS and CDR2 FQNEAQ. V was clipped by 5 bases and J by 1 base; unmatched bases: 8. The CDR3 is made up of 17 amino acids. The receptor was derived from a human donor who had recovered from COVID-19. The sample was CD4+ T cells from blood, cultured in vitro. The V gene is TRBV7-8, the J gene TRBJ2-5; 12 bases line up with TRBD2. Written as DNA, the CDR3 is TGTGCCAGCAGCCTACGGACTAGCGGGACTCCCCAAGAGACCCAGTACTTC. This encodes CASSLRTSGTPQETQYF.